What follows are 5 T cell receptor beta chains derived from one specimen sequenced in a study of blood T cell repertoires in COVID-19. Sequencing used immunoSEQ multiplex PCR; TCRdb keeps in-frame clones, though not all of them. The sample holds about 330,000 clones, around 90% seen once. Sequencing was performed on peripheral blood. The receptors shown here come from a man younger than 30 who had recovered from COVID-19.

CDR3 protein: CAIYRDSSSYNEQFF. For the CDR3, the DNA is TGTGCCATCTACAGGGACAGTAGCTCCTACAATGAGCAGTTCTTC. V usage is TRBV2 and J usage is TRBJ2-1; 7 nucleotides align to TRBD1. With 10 bases clipped from V and 0 bases from J, the junction kept 9 bases outside the gene matches. Germline CDR1 and CDR2: SNHLY and FYNNEI. The CDR3 is 15 amino acids. Drawing the rest from reference TRBV2 and TRBJ2-1, the complete variable domain is EPEVTQTPSHQVTQMGQEVILRCVPISNHLYFYWYRQILGQKVEFLVSFYNNEISEKSEIFDDQFSVERPDGSNFTLKIRSTKLEDSAMYFCAIYRDSSSYNEQFFGPGTRLTVL.

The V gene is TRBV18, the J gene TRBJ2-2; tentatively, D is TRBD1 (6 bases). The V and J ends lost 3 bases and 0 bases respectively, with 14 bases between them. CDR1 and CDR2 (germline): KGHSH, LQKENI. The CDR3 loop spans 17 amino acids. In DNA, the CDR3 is TGTGCCAGCTCACCCTATTCGGCAGGGGCGAACACCGGGGAGCTGTTTTTT. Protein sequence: CASSPYSAGANTGELFF.

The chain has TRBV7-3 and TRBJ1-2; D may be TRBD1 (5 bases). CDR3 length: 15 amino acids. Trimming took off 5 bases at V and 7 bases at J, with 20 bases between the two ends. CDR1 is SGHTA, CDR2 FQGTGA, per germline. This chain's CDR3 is CASSHNGQQGAGYTF. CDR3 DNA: TGTGCCAGCAGCCACAACGGCCAGCAAGGGGCTGGCTACACCTTC.

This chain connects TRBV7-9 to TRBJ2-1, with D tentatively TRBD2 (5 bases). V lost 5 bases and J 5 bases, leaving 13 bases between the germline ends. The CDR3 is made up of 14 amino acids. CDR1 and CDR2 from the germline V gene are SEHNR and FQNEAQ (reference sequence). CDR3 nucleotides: TGTGCCAGCAGCCCCAACAGCGGCGACAATGAGCAGTTCTTC. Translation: CASSPNSGDNEQFF.

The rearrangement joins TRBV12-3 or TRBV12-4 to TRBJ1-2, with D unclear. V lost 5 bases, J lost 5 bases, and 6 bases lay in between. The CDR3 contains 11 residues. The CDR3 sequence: CASSPQYGYTF. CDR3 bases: TGTGCCAGCAGTCCCCAATATGGCTACACCTTC.